The 21 T cell receptor beta chains listed next were all sequenced from one sample in a study of post-analysis software for immune sequencing data. Study conclusions and caveats: TRBV5-6, TRBV5-1 and TRBV20-1 belonged to a set of about five TRBV segments that were more frequent in patients than controls.

cDNA libraries for TCR beta contained unique molecular identifiers. MiXCR was run by TCRdb on the PCR reads, yielding one entry per CDR3 protein. The sample includes some 800,000 distinct CDR3 sequences, around 42% of them seen just once. These receptors' antigens are unknown. Sequencing was carried out using blood. Every receptor here comes from a girl aged 10-17 years with multiple sclerosis.

V is TRBV29-1 and J is TRBJ2-7; possible D gene TRBD2, 5 bases. The CDR3 length is 13 residues. Trimming left V 4 bases short and J 0 bases short, with 10 bases between. Germline V CDR1 and CDR2: SQVTM, ANQGSEA. The CDR3 nucleotides are TGCAGCGTTGCGATCCTAGCCTCCTACGAGCAGTACTTC. This codes for CSVAILASYEQYF.

A few counts support this clonotype. This chain joins TRBV29-1 and TRBJ2-3; tentatively, D is TRBD1 (5 bases). V lost 4 bases and J lost 0, with 8 bases in between. The germline gives CDR1 SQVTM, CDR2 ANQGSEA. There are 13 residues in the CDR3. CDR3 amino acids: CSVADRSTDTQYF. The CDR3 DNA reads as TGCAGCGTTGCTGACAGAAGCACAGATACGCAGTATTTT.

V and J are TRBV1 and TRBJ2-1; TRBD2, the table's D call, lacks a check against the DNA. TRBV1 represents a pseudogene. This CDR3 region has 15 residues. The CDR3 sequence is CTGRLSGRGSNEQFF. As DNA, the CDR3 is TGCACCGGCCGCCTTAGCGGGAGAGGGAGCAATGAGCAGTTCTTC.

The CDR3 bases are TGTGCCAGCAGTACCACCGGGACGAAAAAACTGTTTTTT. Its protein product is CASSTTGTKKLFF. J is TRBJ1-4 and V is TRBV28; a weak D match, TRBD1 (5 bases). CDR1 and CDR2 from the germline V gene are MDHEN and SYDVKM. Trimming removed 5 bases from V and 9 bases from J, with 13 bases in between. The CDR3 consists of 13 residues. Using reference TRBV28 and TRBJ1-4 for the parts outside the CDR3, the full variable domain is DVKVTQSSRYLVKRTGEKVFLECVQDMDHENMFWYRQDPGLGLRLIYFSYDVKMKEKGDIPEGYSVSREKKERFSLILESASTNQTSMYLCASSTTGTKKLFFGSGTQLSVL.

This chain links TRBV10-3 with TRBJ1-1, with unresolved D. Trimming took off 6 bases at V and 7 bases at J, with 15 bases between the two ends. CDR1 and CDR2 (germline): ENHRY, SYGVKD. The CDR3 length is 13 residues. CDR3 sequence reads: CAISPGAPDEAFF. In DNA form, the CDR3 reads TGTGCCATCAGCCCGGGAGCCCCGGATGAAGCTTTCTTT.

This clonotype was found a few times. This rearrangement joins TRBV11-2 to TRBJ2-5; a weak D match, TRBD1 (7 bases). CDR1 is SGHAT, CDR2 FQNNGV, per germline. V was shortened by 2 bases and J by 7 bases, with 17 bases between the two germline ends. The CDR3 is 15 amino acids. For the CDR3, the DNA is TGTGCCAGCAGCTTAAGGAGGGACAGTAGTAGGACCCAGTACTTC. Encoded protein: CASSLRRDSSRTQYF.

V is TRBV18 and J is TRBJ2-5; D gene ambiguous. Germline values: CDR1 KGHSH, CDR2 LQKENI. The V end was cut by 0 bases, the J end by 1 base, with 3 bases between. The CDR3 contains 13 residues. The CDR3 loop reads CASSPPSQETQYF. The CDR3 nucleotides are TGTGCCAGCTCACCACCGAGCCAAGAGACCCAGTACTTC.

This clonotype was seen a few times. This chain uses TRBV20-1 with TRBJ2-7; TRBD1 matches at 9 bases. The CDR3 extends over 13 amino acids. V was clipped by 3 bases and J by 10 bases; unmatched bases: 10. Germline CDR1 reads DFQATT; CDR2 reads SNEGSKA (reference sequence). As DNA, the CDR3 is TGCAGTGCTAGCGTCCCGGGACAGGGCCTCCAGTACTTC. This codes for CSASVPGQGLQYF.

This chain links TRBV2 with TRBJ1-1; no reliable D call. The CDR3 extends over 12 amino acids. Germline V gene lookup returns CDR1 SNHLY and CDR2 FYNNEI. Trimming pared 4 bases from V and 8 bases from J, leaving 11 bases between. CDR3 sequence: CASSVWTREAFF. The DNA for the CDR3 is TGTGCCAGCAGTGTTTGGACTCGAGAAGCTTTCTTT.

This chain connects TRBV7-2 to TRBJ2-7, with 7 bases aligning to TRBD2. This CDR3 has 15 amino acids. After removal of 3 bases from V and 4 bases from J, the junction contained 9 bases not matched to a gene. Looked up from germline, CDR1 is SGHTA and CDR2 is FQGNSA. The CDR3: CASSFGAGKDYEQYF. In DNA form, the CDR3 reads TGTGCCAGCAGCTTCGGAGCGGGGAAGGATTACGAGCAGTACTTC.

DNA for the CDR3: TGTGCCATCAGACTCGGGGGACAGGGGAACACTGAAGCTTTCTTT. This sequence encodes CAIRLGGQGNTEAFF. The gene calls are TRBV10-3 and TRBJ1-1, with 9 bases identical to TRBD1. This CDR3 region has 15 residues. Germline V CDR1 and CDR2: ENHRY, SYGVKD. Trimming took 6 bases from V and 1 from J; bases not matched to a gene: 6.

Only one count was recorded for this clonotype. V gene TRBV20-1 combines with J gene TRBJ2-1; D unclear. Germline CDR1 is DFQATT and CDR2 is SNEGSKA (reference sequence). V was trimmed by 3 bases and J by 4 bases, leaving 16 bases between them. The CDR3 covers 15 residues. Here the CDR3 DNA reads TGCAGTGCTAGCAGGCGAGGAAGCTCTTACAATGAGCAGTTCTTC. Translation: CSASRRGSSYNEQFF.

This chain links TRBV11-2 with TRBJ2-7, with 8 positions matching TRBD1. The CDR3 is made up of 15 amino acids. V lost 5 bases to trimming and J lost 0 bases; unmatched junction nucleotides: 6. From germline, CDR1 is SGHAT and CDR2 FQNNGV. CDR3 sequence reads: CASSPPGQDSYEQYF. For the CDR3, the DNA is TGTGCCAGCAGCCCACCGGGACAGGACTCCTACGAGCAGTACTTC.

This clonotype was detected a few times. The CDR3, as DNA: TGTGCCAGCAGCCCCTCGGGGAGCATAGAGCTTACAGATACGCAGTATTTT. It codes for CASSPSGSIELTDTQYF. The genes are TRBV7-9 and TRBJ2-3; D may be TRBD2 (5 bases). Germline loops: CDR1 SEHNR, CDR2 FQNEAQ (reference sequence). This CDR3 has 17 amino acids. V lost 5 bases to trimming and J lost 3 bases, with 21 bases between them.

The chain uses TRBV20-1 and TRBJ1-5, with D uncertain. The CDR3 contains 14 residues. V lost 6 bases and J 7 bases, leaving 19 bases between the germline ends. CDR1 is DFQATT and CDR2 is SNEGSKA in the germline V gene (reference sequence). The CDR3 DNA sequence: TGCAGTGCGGGCGCCGGGAGTGCTGACCAGCCCCAGCATTTT. Its translation is CSAGAGSADQPQHF.

This chain joins TRBV20-1 and TRBJ2-5; D might be TRBD1 or TRBD2, each matching 6 bases. This CDR3 has 11 amino acids. Germline-derived CDR1 and CDR2 are DFQATT and SNEGSKA (reference sequence). Trimming took 3 bases from V and 11 from J, leaving 13 bases between them. CDR3 in DNA: TGCAGTGCTAGTCTTAGGGGGGAGCAGTACTTC. Amino acid sequence: CSASLRGEQYF.

For this clonotype: Its ends do not fully match the called genes, so a read error is possible. This chain connects TRBV14 to TRBJ2-3; 7 nucleotides agree with TRBD1. The CDR3 sequence is 15 residues long. Germline CDR1 reads SGHDN; CDR2 reads FVKESK. CDR3 residues: CASSRTGQPTDTQYF. CDR3 coding DNA: TGTGCAAGCAGCCGGACAGGTCAGCCCACAGATACGCAGTATTTT. The entire variable domain, with the rest obtained from reference TRBV14 and TRBJ2-3, is as follows: EAGVTQFPSHSVIEKGQTVTLRCDPISGHDNLYWYRRVMGKEIKFLLHFVKESKQDESGMPNNRFLAERTGGTYSTLKVQPAELEDSGVYFCASSRTGQPTDTQYFGPGTRLTVL.

The chain combines TRBV5-1 with TRBJ2-3; the match to TRBD2 covers 7 bases. This CDR3 contains 14 residues. Germline V gene sequence: CDR1 SGHRS, CDR2 YFSETQ. With 1 base clipped from V and 6 bases from J, the junction kept 5 bases outside the gene matches. CDR3 sequence reads: CASSLREEGDTQYF. For the CDR3, the DNA is TGCGCCAGCAGCTTGCGGGAGGAGGGGGATACGCAGTATTTT. The full variable domain, completed using reference TRBV5-1 and TRBJ2-3, is KAGVTQTPRYLIKTRGQQVTLSCSPISGHRSVSWYQQTPGQGLQFLFEYFSETQRNKGNFPGRFSGRQFSNSRSEMNVSTLELGDSALYLCASSLREEGDTQYFGPGTRLTVL.

The chain is built from TRBV7-3 and TRBJ2-1; D is unclear. The CDR3 contains 17 residues. The V gene lost 1 base and the J gene lost 2 bases, with 15 bases spanning the gap. The germline gives CDR1 SGHTA, CDR2 FQGTGA. CDR3: CASSLKPLRYTYNEQFF. The CDR3, as DNA: TGTGCCAGCAGCTTAAAGCCCCTTAGGTATACCTACAATGAGCAGTTCTTC.

The chain couples TRBV28 to TRBJ2-7, with 7 bases matching TRBD2. The germline V gene has CDR1 MDHEN and CDR2 SYDVKM. This CDR3 region has 18 residues. After removal of 4 bases from V and 2 bases from J, the junction contained 17 bases not matched to a gene. The CDR3 sequence: CASSYSMAVSGKPYEQYF. The DNA of the CDR3 is TGTGCCAGCAGTTACTCGATGGCGGTAAGCGGGAAGCCCTACGAGCAGTACTTC. The variable domain in full, completed from reference TRBV28 and TRBJ2-7, reads DVKVTQSSRYLVKRTGEKVFLECVQDMDHENMFWYRQDPGLGLRLIYFSYDVKMKEKGDIPEGYSVSREKKERFSLILESASTNQTSMYLCASSYSMAVSGKPYEQYFGPGTRLTVT.

CDR3 region: CASSSSPGHLKNIQYF. DNA for the CDR3: TGTGCCAGCAGCTCCTCCCCGGGACACCTCAAAAACATTCAGTACTTC. The rearrangement uses TRBV12-3 or TRBV12-4 and TRBJ2-4, with D perhaps matching TRBD1 (6 bases). Trimming cost V 6 bases and J 3 bases, with 18 bases left between them. CDR3 length: 16 residues.